This T cell receptor (beta chain) was observed in a study of blood T cell repertoires in COVID-19. Study overall: Sites across the United States, Italy and Spain contributed samples from acute and convalescent COVID-19. From T cells, B-cell-depleted T cells, or PBMCs came the material, which was cDNA or gDNA.

In the study's own analysis: Reference gene primers were amplified, and this amplification served to estimate nucleated cell counts. The protocol was immunoSEQ multiplex PCR, while the TCRdb copy is restricted to in-frame clones and leaves out a portion. For V, J and clone size, that table is used; D and trimming come from the DNA. The sample includes tens of thousands of clones, roughly 90% of them seen just once. The CDR3 extends over 15 amino acids. Germline CDR1 is GTSNPN and CDR2 is SVGIG (reference sequence). After removal of 4 bases from V and 0 bases from J, the junction contained 7 bases not matched to a gene.

Sequenced: peripheral blood. This receptor was obtained from a woman older than 75 with acute or convalescent COVID-19. The rearrangement links TRBV30 to TRBJ2-7; 9 bases are shared with TRBD2. The CDR3: CAWTHSGGSSYEQYF. Here the CDR3 DNA reads TGTGCCTGGACCCATAGCGGGGGAAGCTCCTACGAGCAGTACTTC.